Below are 11 T cell receptor beta chains sequenced from a single sample in a study of shared clonotypes between healthy human individuals. Only in-frame clones appear in the TCRdb table, and some are missing; sequencing was by immunoSEQ multiplex PCR. The sample carries some 550,000 clones, approximately 97% recorded once. The sequencing input was naive CD4+ T cells sorted from blood. The subset denotes: CD45RA+ positively selected. Receptors were obtained from a woman aged 25-40 years in good health.

J is TRBJ1-5 and V is TRBV10-3; D remains unclear. CDR1 is ENHRY and CDR2 is SYGVKD in the germline V gene. This CDR3 has 15 amino acids. The V end was cut by 0 bases, the J end by 1 base, with 7 bases between. Here the CDR3 DNA reads TGTGCCATCAGTGAGTCCGGACCGAGCAATCAGCCCCAGCATTTT. Protein: CAISESGPSNQPQHF.

This clone was observed once. The CDR3: CASSILGGSSYNEQFF. CDR3 DNA: TGTGCCAGTAGTATTTTGGGCGGGAGCTCCTACAATGAGCAGTTCTTC. This chain links TRBV19 with TRBJ2-1; 7 positions match TRBD2. Trimming at V came to 3 bases and at J to 0 bases, leaving 5 bases not matched to a gene. The CDR3 sequence is 16 residues long. Per the germline V gene, CDR1 is LNHDA and CDR2 is SQIVND (reference sequence).

V usage is TRBV6-1 and J usage is TRBJ1-5, with D maybe TRBD1 (6 bases). Germline loops: CDR1 MNHNS, CDR2 SASEGT. CDR3 length equals 15 residues. V lost 5 bases and J 4 bases, leaving 15 bases between the germline ends. The CDR3 coding sequence is TGTGCCAGCAGTACCGTAGGGGGGGCTAATCAGCCCCAGCATTTT. Protein sequence: CASSTVGGANQPQHF.

The chain combines TRBV7-3 with TRBJ2-2; TRBD2 is a possible D gene (5 bases). This CDR3 has 15 amino acids. V was shortened by 2 bases and J by 5 bases, with 12 bases between the two germline ends. Germline V CDR1 and CDR2: SGHTA, FQGTGA. The CDR3 spells CASSLGGSPTGELFF. Here the CDR3 DNA reads TGTGCCAGCAGCTTAGGAGGCAGCCCGACCGGGGAGCTGTTTTTT.

The chain has TRBV21-1 and TRBJ2-5; the table's D call, TRBD2, was not checked against the DNA. TRBV21-1 is designated a pseudogene. The CDR3 covers 19 residues. CDR3 sequence: CASSKGGLRGPSGNETQYF. CDR3 DNA: TGTGCCAGCAGCAAAGGTGGCCTCCGGGGTCCTAGCGGGAATGAGACCCAGTACTTC.

This chain links TRBV2 with TRBJ2-5; TRBD2 matches at 15 bases. Germline V gene lookup returns CDR1 SNHLY and CDR2 FYNNEI. The trim removed 8 bases at V and 1 base at J, leaving 5 bases unmatched. This CDR3 is built from 16 residues. The CDR3 DNA reads as TGTGCCAGCGGGGGACTAGCGGGAGGCTTCCAAGAGACCCAGTACTTC. Translating it yields CASGGLAGGFQETQYF.

The V and J genes are TRBV10-1 and TRBJ2-1; D call uncertain. Trimming shortened V by 3 bases and J by 4 bases, and 13 bases separated the two germline ends. CDR1 and CDR2 from the germline V gene are WNHNN and SYGVQD (reference sequence). This CDR3 comprises 15 residues. In DNA, the CDR3 is TGCGCCAGCAGTGATGGCAGCTCCCCGTACAATGAGCAGTTCTTC. This translates into CASSDGSSPYNEQFF.

This chain uses TRBV15 with TRBJ2-3; possibly TRBD2 for D (5 bases). Trimming shortened V by 5 bases and J by 0 bases, and 15 bases separated the two germline ends. The CDR3 spans 16 residues. Per germline, CDR1 LNHNV and CDR2 YYDKDF (reference sequence). The CDR3: CATSGTRKSSTDTQYF. CDR3 DNA sequence: TGTGCCACCAGCGGAACTAGGAAGTCTAGCACAGATACGCAGTATTTT.

The chain couples TRBV7-1 to TRBJ2-1, with TRBD2 matching over 7 bases. TRBV7-1 is flagged as an ORF with uncertain function. V shed 4 bases, J shed 10 bases, and the junction held 13 bases outside the gene matches. The CDR3 is 15 amino acids. The CDR3, as DNA: TGTGCCAGCAGCTTCGGGGCAGAAGGGAGGGCCGAGCAGTTCTTC. It codes for CASSFGAEGRAEQFF.

The chain joins TRBV28 to TRBJ2-2; 8 bases line up with TRBD1. CDR3 size: 15 residues. Germline CDR1 and CDR2: MDHEN and SYDVKM. The V and J ends lost 7 bases and 7 bases, in that order; junction bases with no gene match: 11. The CDR3 protein is CASTSGQGRDGELFF. Here the CDR3 DNA reads TGTGCCAGCACCTCTGGACAGGGAAGGGACGGGGAGCTGTTTTTT. Full variable domain (missing parts from reference TRBV28 and TRBJ2-2): DVKVTQSSRYLVKRTGEKVFLECVQDMDHENMFWYRQDPGLGLRLIYFSYDVKMKEKGDIPEGYSVSREKKERFSLILESASTNQTSMYLCASTSGQGRDGELFFGEGSRLTVL.

The chain joins TRBV2 to TRBJ2-5, with 8 bases lining up with TRBD1. The length of the CDR3 is 16 residues. Germline values: CDR1 SNHLY, CDR2 FYNNEI. The V segment lost 6 bases and the J segment 2 bases; nucleotides outside the gene matches: 11. The CDR3 reads CASSRPGQALQETQYF. The CDR3 nucleotides are TGTGCCAGCAGCCGGCCGGGACAGGCCTTACAAGAGACCCAGTACTTC.